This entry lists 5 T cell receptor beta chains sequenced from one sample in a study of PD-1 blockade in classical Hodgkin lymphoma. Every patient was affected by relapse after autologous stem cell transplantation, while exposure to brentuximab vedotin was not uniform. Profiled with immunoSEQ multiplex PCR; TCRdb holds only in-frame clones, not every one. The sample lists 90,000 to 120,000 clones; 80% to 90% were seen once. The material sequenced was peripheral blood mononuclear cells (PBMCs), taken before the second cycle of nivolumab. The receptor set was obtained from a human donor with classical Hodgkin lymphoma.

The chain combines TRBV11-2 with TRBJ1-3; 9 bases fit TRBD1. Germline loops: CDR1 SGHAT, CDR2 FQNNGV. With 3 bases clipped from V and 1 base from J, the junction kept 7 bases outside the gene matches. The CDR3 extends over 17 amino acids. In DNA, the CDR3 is TGTGCCAGCAGCTTTGTCTCCGGGACAGGGTCTGGAAACACCATATATTTT. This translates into CASSFVSGTGSGNTIYF.

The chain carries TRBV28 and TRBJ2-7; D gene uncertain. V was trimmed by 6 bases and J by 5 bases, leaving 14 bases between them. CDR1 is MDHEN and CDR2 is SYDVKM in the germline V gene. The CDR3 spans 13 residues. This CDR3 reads CASSPGPLDEQYF. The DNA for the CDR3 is TGTGCCAGCAGCCCCGGACCGTTGGACGAGCAGTACTTC.

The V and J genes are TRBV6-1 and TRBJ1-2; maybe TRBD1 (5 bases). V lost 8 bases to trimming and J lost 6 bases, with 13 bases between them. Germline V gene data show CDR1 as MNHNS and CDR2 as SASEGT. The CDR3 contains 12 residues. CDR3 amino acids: CASLGGLDGYTF. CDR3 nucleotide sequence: TGTGCCAGCTTGGGGGGGTTGGATGGCTACACCTTC.

CDR3 residues: CASVQSPGQPEAFF. As DNA, the CDR3 is TGTGCCAGCGTACAATCCCCGGGACAGCCTGAAGCTTTCTTT. The chain carries TRBV6-5 and TRBJ1-1; 7 bases align to TRBD1. Germline loops: CDR1 MNHEY, CDR2 SVGAGI. This CDR3 contains 14 residues. V gave up 8 bases and J gave up 6 bases; unmatched junction bases: 12.

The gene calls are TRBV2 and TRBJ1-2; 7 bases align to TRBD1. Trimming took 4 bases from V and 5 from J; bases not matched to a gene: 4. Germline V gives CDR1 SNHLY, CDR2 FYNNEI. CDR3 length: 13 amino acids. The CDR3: CASSVGTEYGYTF. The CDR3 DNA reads TGTGCCAGCAGTGTAGGGACAGAATATGGCTACACCTTC. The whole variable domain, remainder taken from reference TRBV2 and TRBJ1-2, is EPEVTQTPSHQVTQMGQEVILRCVPISNHLYFYWYRQILGQKVEFLVSFYNNEISEKSEIFDDQFSVERPDGSNFTLKIRSTKLEDSAMYFCASSVGTEYGYTFGSGTRLTVV.